The TCR beta chain under discussion was sequenced for a study of TIL therapy for anti-PD-1-resistant metastatic lung cancer. Unmatched junction bases numbered 10, after V lost 7 bases and J lost 4 bases. The CDR3 is 15 amino acids. The immunoSEQ assay was v3. Assay used: immunoSEQ multiplex PCR; TCRdb lists only in-frame clones, some missing. This table holds under 100,000 clones, less than 70% found once. Regarding time point: pre-treatment sample, taken before nivolumab and TIL therapy. Most excised metastases sampled were pleural nodules or supraclavicular lymph nodes. The receptor was derived from a person aged 25-85 years with non-small cell lung cancer. Sequences were derived from tumor tissue, sampled at baseline. The chain is built from TRBV23-1 and TRBJ1-5; 7 positions agree with TRBD1. TRBV23-1 counts as an open reading frame of uncertain function. The CDR3 DNA sequence: TGCGCCAGCACCTCTTACCCCAGGGGGAATCAGCCCCAGCATTTT. Its translation is CASTSYPRGNQPQHF.